The 24 T cell receptor beta chains presented below share a single source sample, sequenced in a study of T cells in Graves' hyperthyroidism and ophthalmopathy. RNA transcripts were the template for amplifying TCR beta CDR3 regions. The HTBI set primed first-round TCR CDR3 RT-PCR. TCRdb ran MiXCR on the multiplex PCR reads and lists one entry per CDR3 protein. The sample lists a few hundred thousand distinct CDR3 sequences; about 43% were seen once. Source material: peripheral blood or thyroid tissue (not recorded which). These receptor sequences come from a young woman with Graves' hyperthyroidism.

This clonotype was picked up many times. This chain connects TRBV11-2 to TRBJ1-3; 7 bases agree with TRBD1. The CDR3 sequence is 17 residues long. Germline assignment: CDR1 SGHAT and CDR2 FQNNGV. Trimming removed 6 bases from V and 0 bases from J; junction bases left unmatched: 11. CDR3 nucleotide sequence: TGTGCCAGCAGACCCGGGGGACAGCGCATCTCTGGAAACACCATATATTTT. Translation gives CASRPGGQRISGNTIYF.

The chain links TRBV24-1 to TRBJ1-3, with no clear D. This CDR3 comprises 15 residues. Germline lookup yields CDR1 KGHDR and CDR2 SFDVKD. V dropped 11 bases and J dropped 0 bases, with 16 bases sitting between them. CDR3 bases: TGTGCCAGCTCACCACTGGCAGGCTCTGGAAACACCATATATTTT. Amino acids: CASSPLAGSGNTIYF.

At least ten counts were recorded for this clonotype. The chain couples TRBV20-1 to TRBJ2-6; the D gene is possibly TRBD2 (6 bases). V lost 0 bases and J 5 bases, leaving 11 bases between the germline ends. The germline V gene has CDR1 DFQATT and CDR2 SNEGSKA (reference sequence). CDR3 length: 15 residues. CDR3 residues: CSARDPRDRANVLTF. As DNA, the CDR3 is TGCAGTGCTAGAGATCCGCGGGATAGGGCCAACGTCCTGACTTTC.

This clonotype was counted at least ten times. This chain uses TRBV6-6 with TRBJ1-1, with 9 bases matching TRBD1. The germline V gene has CDR1 MNHNY and CDR2 SVGAGI (reference sequence). The V segment lost 4 bases and the J segment 6 bases; nucleotides outside the gene matches: 9. The CDR3 is made up of 15 amino acids. The CDR3 DNA reads as TGTGCCAGCAGTTCGCTGGGACAGGGTACGGCTGAAGCTTTCTTT. Its protein product is CASSSLGQGTAEAFF.

In its sample, this clonotype was seen many times. This sequence joins TRBV20-1 and TRBJ2-7; TRBD2 agrees at 12 bases. CDR1 and CDR2 (germline): DFQATT, SNEGSKA (reference sequence). V gave up 7 bases and J gave up 2 bases; unmatched junction bases: 0. The CDR3 is made up of 12 amino acids. The CDR3 DNA is TGCAGTGGGACTAGCGGGGCCTACGAGCAGTACTTC. This codes for CSGTSGAYEQYF.

This clonotype was counted a single time. V and J are TRBV7-2 and TRBJ2-7; D gene ambiguous. The CDR3 contains 14 residues. V was pared by 1 base and J by 7 bases, with 14 bases between. CDR1 SGHTA and CDR2 FQGNSA come from the germline V gene. The CDR3 bases are TGTGCCAGCAGCTTAGTCCGACAATTCAATGAGCAGTACTTC. Amino acid sequence: CASSLVRQFNEQYF. Using reference TRBV7-2 and TRBJ2-7 for the parts outside the CDR3, the full variable domain is GAGVSQSPSNKVTEKGKDVELRCDPISGHTALYWYRQSLGQGLEFLIYFQGNSAPDKSGLPSDRFSAERTGGSVSTLTIQRTQQEDSAVYLCASSLVRQFNEQYFGPGTRLTVT.

This clonotype appeared once. A much larger clone is a single base away; this may be a read error. The rearrangement uses TRBV19 and TRBJ2-7, with D possibly being TRBD1 or TRBD2 (5 bases each). The CDR3 is made up of 9 amino acids. From germline, CDR1 is LNHDA and CDR2 SQIVND (reference sequence). The CDR3 DNA reads as TGTGCCAGTAGTGCTGGGACGTTATTC. This sequence encodes CASSAGTLF.

This sequence joins TRBV19 and TRBJ1-1, with D uncertain. The CDR3 covers 13 residues. V lost 7 bases, J lost 5 bases, and 14 bases lay in between. Germline values: CDR1 LNHDA, CDR2 SQIVND (reference sequence). The CDR3 protein is CASTSLGSTEAFF. The CDR3 nucleotides are TGTGCCAGTACTTCGCTCGGTAGTACTGAAGCTTTCTTT. Together with reference TRBV19 and TRBJ1-1, the CDR3 gives the full variable domain: DGGITQSPKYLFRKEGQNVTLSCEQNLNHDAMYWYRQDPGQGLRLIYYSQIVNDFQKGDIAEGYSVSREKKESFPLTVTSAQKNPTAFYLCASTSLGSTEAFFGQGTRLTVV.

This clonotype showed up many times. This chain uses TRBV2 with TRBJ2-7; D is unresolved. Germline V CDR1 and CDR2: SNHLY, FYNNEI. V lost 1 base and J 2 bases, leaving 12 bases between the germline ends. The CDR3 covers 15 residues. CDR3 DNA sequence: TGTGCCAGCAGTGAAGGTTTAGGGAACACCTACGAGCAGTACTTC. As protein: CASSEGLGNTYEQYF.

CDR3 residues: CASQDGRGANSPLHF. The DNA of the CDR3 is TGTGCCAGCCAAGATGGGCGGGGGGCAAATTCACCCCTCCACTTT. The genes are TRBV25-1 and TRBJ1-6, with D perhaps matching TRBD1 (6 bases). This CDR3 has 15 residues. CDR1 MGHDK and CDR2 SYGVNS come from the germline V gene. Trimming stripped 8 bases from V and 7 bases from J, with 18 bases between.

The genes are TRBV29-1 and TRBJ1-5; 8 bases line up with TRBD1. Germline CDR1 SQVTM, CDR2 ANQGSEA. CDR3 size: 13 residues. V gave up 7 bases and J gave up 6 bases; unmatched junction bases: 8. The CDR3 sequence: CSARQGYGQPQHF. In DNA, the CDR3 is TGCAGCGCTAGACAGGGGTACGGTCAGCCCCAGCATTTT.

This clonotype came up many times. V is TRBV5-1 and J is TRBJ2-7, with 7 positions matching TRBD1. Losses at the gene ends were 2 bases for V and 1 base for J; bases not matched to a gene: 6. CDR1 and CDR2 from the germline V gene are SGHRS and YFSETQ. The CDR3 sequence is 15 residues long. CDR3 amino acids: CASSFGADRSYEQYF. CDR3 sequence (DNA): TGCGCCAGCAGCTTTGGGGCGGACAGGTCCTACGAGCAGTACTTC.

This clonotype came up a few times. This rearrangement joins TRBV24-1 to TRBJ2-3; TRBD1 matches at 10 bases. This CDR3 is 15 amino acids long. The ends lost 2 bases at V and 3 bases at J; junction bases unmatched: 1. The germline gives CDR1 KGHDR, CDR2 SFDVKD. The CDR3 DNA reads TGTGCCACCAGTGATTGGACAGGGGGAACAGATACGCAGTATTTT. Protein product: CATSDWTGGTDTQYF.

The chain combines TRBV2 with TRBJ1-2, with D tentatively TRBD1 (5 bases). The germline CDR1 and CDR2 sequences are SNHLY and FYNNEI. The CDR3 is 13 residues long. V shed 4 bases and J shed 4 bases, with 10 bases lying between them. CDR3 in amino acids: CASSGGSGYGYTF. In DNA, the CDR3 is TGTGCCAGCAGTGGGGGGAGCGGCTATGGCTACACCTTC.

The table lists this clonotype with many counts. This chain links TRBV11-2 with TRBJ2-2, with TRBD2 matching over 7 bases. The J segment lost 3 bases and the V segment lost 3 bases, leaving 4 bases of the junction unmatched. From germline, CDR1 is SGHAT and CDR2 FQNNGV. This CDR3 contains 15 residues. CDR3 DNA sequence: TGTGCCAGCAGCTTTGGGGGAGGGGACACCGGGGAGCTGTTTTTT. It specifies CASSFGGGDTGELFF.

The CDR3 DNA reads as TGTGCCAGCAGCCAAGCTGTGAGGCGGGAGGGTGTGAACACTGAAGCTTTCTTT. This sequence encodes CASSQAVRREGVNTEAFF. This chain connects TRBV3-1 to TRBJ1-1; the D is unclear. There are 18 residues in the CDR3. Germline CDR1 LGHDT, CDR2 YNNKEL (reference sequence). V gave up 1 base and J gave up 0 bases, with 18 bases separating them.

Details on this clonotype: This may be a read error, as it is one base from a much larger clone. V and J are TRBV20-1 and TRBJ2-7; 10 bases line up with TRBD1. The CDR3 runs to 14 residues. The V and J ends lost 0 bases and 3 bases, in that order; junction bases with no gene match: 2. CDR1 and CDR2 from the germline V gene are DFQATT and SNEGSKA (reference sequence). This CDR3 is CSAREDRGHYEQYF. The CDR3 DNA follows: TGCAGTGCTAGAGAAGACAGGGGGCACTACGAGCAGTACTTC.

CDR3 amino acids: CSVDPTVYEQYF. The CDR3 DNA is TGCAGCGTAGACCCAACGGTCTACGAGCAGTACTTC. The rearrangement joins TRBV29-1 to TRBJ2-7, with no clear D. With 6 bases removed from V and 3 bases from J, the gap between germline ends came to 12 bases. The V gene's germline CDR1 is SQVTM and CDR2 ANQGSEA. This CDR3 is built from 12 residues.

The table lists this clonotype with a few counts. The chain couples TRBV19 to TRBJ2-7, with D possibly TRBD1 on 6 matching bases. The germline gives CDR1 LNHDA, CDR2 SQIVND (reference sequence). V was shortened by 5 bases and J by 1 base, with 15 bases between the two germline ends. CDR3 length equals 15 residues. The CDR3 DNA is TGTGCCAGTAGTGAGGGGGAATTAGGATCCTACGAGCAGTACTTC. Encoded protein: CASSEGELGSYEQYF.

The sample holds many counts of this clonotype. The chain has TRBV12-3 or TRBV12-4 and TRBJ1-5, with D tentatively TRBD1 (5 bases). The CDR3 extends over 12 amino acids. The V end was cut by 3 bases, the J end by 9 bases, with 9 bases between. CDR3 nucleotide sequence: TGTGCCAGCAGTTTTGGGGGACCGCCCCAGCATTTT. Encoded protein: CASSFGGPPQHF.

This clonotype was detected only a few times. The junction departs from germline at one end; a sequencing error may be responsible. This chain links TRBV4-3 with TRBJ1-5; D is ambiguous. Germline V lookup: CDR1 LGHNA, CDR2 YSLEER. CDR3 length: 8 amino acids. The CDR3 loop is CASSQDYF. The CDR3 DNA reads TGCGCCAGCAGCCAAGATTATTTT.

The chain carries TRBV4-1 and TRBJ2-1; D gene uncertain. CDR1 is MGHRA, CDR2 YSYEKL, per germline. The CDR3 has 16 amino acids. Trimming cost V 6 bases and J 0 bases, with 15 bases left between them. The CDR3 coding sequence is TGCGCCAGCAGGGGCTTAGACATGATCTCCTACAATGAGCAGTTCTTC. Amino acids: CASRGLDMISYNEQFF.

The J gene is TRBJ1-2, the V gene TRBV25-1; D not resolved. This CDR3 is 14 amino acids long. Germline CDR1 reads MGHDK; CDR2 reads SYGVNS. Trimming pared 4 bases from V and 2 bases from J, leaving 11 bases between. The CDR3 DNA reads as TGTGCCAGCAGTGCTAGAGGTCAGAACTATGGCTACACCTTC. It encodes CASSARGQNYGYTF.

The J gene is TRBJ2-3, the V gene TRBV20-1; the D gene is possibly TRBD2 (7 bases). The V end was cut by 6 bases, the J end by 4 bases, with 20 bases between. Germline CDR1 DFQATT, CDR2 SNEGSKA (reference sequence). This CDR3 region has 15 residues. CDR3 residues: CSASGAGDMADTQYF. CDR3 DNA sequence: TGCAGTGCCTCGGGGGCGGGAGATATGGCAGATACGCAGTATTTT.